The rows below give T cell receptor beta chains drawn from one sample of a study of T cell responses to AZD1222 COVID-19 vaccine. Assay: immunoSEQ multiplex PCR; the TCRdb copy retains only in-frame clones and omits some. The top ten hold around 4.9% of the sample, which has 60,000 to 80,000 clones, 80% to 90% seen once. The sequencing here drew on peripheral blood, taken on day 0 of AZD1222 vaccination. These receptors originate from an adult in good health. Both conserved end residues are part of each CDR3. Each record gives: clone size, CDR3 length, V gene, CDR3 protein. Some rows mark clone size as missing; the rest say once, few, many or name a class of expanded clone.

.,16,TRBV5-4,CASSTRTGGTGNTIYF
.,17,TRBV3-1/TRBV3-2,CASSKGTTWETNYGYTF
.,11,TRBV2,CASSTSYEQYF
.,13,TRBV29-1,CSVGRGTVETQYF
.,13,TRBV29-1,CSVQYYRGETQYF
.,15,TRBV7-9,CASNKHPVSTDTQYF
.,15,TRBV7-9,CASSLADGSNYGYTF
.,13,TRBV11-2,CASSLNPREGYTF
.,15,TRBV9,CASSVGREGGNTIYF
.,17,TRBV9,CASSPGLAGVSKNEQFF
.,13,TRBV10-2,CASRGGYTGELFF
.,17,TRBV18,CASSPTPLGQGSYEQYF
.,13,TRBV18,CASSPRANEKLFF
.,13,TRBV30,CAWSTGLSYEQYF
.,13,TRBV5-5,CASSGWGGETQYF
.,15,TRBV7-7,CASSLLGDRGETQYF
.,14,TRBV15,CATSRDLGDSEQYF
.,16,TRBV5-6,CASSLEGQGRDQPQHF
.,15,TRBV7-3,CASRSWGARTDTQYF
.,15,TRBV29-1,CSVKGQGAGTGELFF
.,16,TRBV4-1,CASSQGEGPPYNEQFF
.,14,TRBV7-7,CASSLGQPPDTQYF
.,14,TRBV20-1,CSASLDGTNEKLFF
.,17,TRBV6-1,CASSERARGKSNEKLFF
.,16,TRBV3-1/TRBV3-2,CASSQIVGGDGETQYF
.,15,TRBV6-5,CASSYSVQGSTEAFF
.,14,TRBV3-1/TRBV3-2,CASSLGLGALEQYF
.,16,TRBV5-5,CASSLAPPGSRYEQYF
.,17,TRBV5-1,CASSRNAGGVVNTEAFF
.,16,TRBV19,CASRKAGGSSYNEQFF
once,13,TRBV9,CASSEDSGNTIYF
.,15,TRBV7-9,CASSITGRPLQGYTF
.,14,TRBV5-6,CASSLRDSYSGYTF
.,15,TRBV5-5,CASSLFSSYNSPLHF
.,13,TRBV12-3/TRBV12-4,CASRPTADYGYTF
.,13,TRBV29-1,CSGVSGQDYGYTF
few,11,TRBV6-5,CASRLGGEAFF